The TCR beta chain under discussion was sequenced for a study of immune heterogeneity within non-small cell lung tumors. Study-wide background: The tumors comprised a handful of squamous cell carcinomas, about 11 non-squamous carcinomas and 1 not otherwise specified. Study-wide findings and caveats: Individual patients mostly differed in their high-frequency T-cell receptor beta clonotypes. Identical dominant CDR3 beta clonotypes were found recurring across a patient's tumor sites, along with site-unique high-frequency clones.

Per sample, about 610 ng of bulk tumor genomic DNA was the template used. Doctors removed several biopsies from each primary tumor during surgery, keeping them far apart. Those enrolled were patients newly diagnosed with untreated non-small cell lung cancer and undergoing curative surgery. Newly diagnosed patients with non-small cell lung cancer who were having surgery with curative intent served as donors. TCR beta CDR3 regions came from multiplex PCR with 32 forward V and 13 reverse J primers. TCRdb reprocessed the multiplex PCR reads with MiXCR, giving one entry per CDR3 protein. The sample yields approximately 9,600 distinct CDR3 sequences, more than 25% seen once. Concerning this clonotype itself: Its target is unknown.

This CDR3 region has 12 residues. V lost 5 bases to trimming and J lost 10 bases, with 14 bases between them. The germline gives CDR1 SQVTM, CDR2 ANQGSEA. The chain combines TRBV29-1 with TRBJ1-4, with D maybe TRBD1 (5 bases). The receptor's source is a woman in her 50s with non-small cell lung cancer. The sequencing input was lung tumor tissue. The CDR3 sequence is CSVSGWGGKLFF. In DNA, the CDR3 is TGCAGCGTTTCAGGGTGGGGTGGAAAACTGTTTTTT.